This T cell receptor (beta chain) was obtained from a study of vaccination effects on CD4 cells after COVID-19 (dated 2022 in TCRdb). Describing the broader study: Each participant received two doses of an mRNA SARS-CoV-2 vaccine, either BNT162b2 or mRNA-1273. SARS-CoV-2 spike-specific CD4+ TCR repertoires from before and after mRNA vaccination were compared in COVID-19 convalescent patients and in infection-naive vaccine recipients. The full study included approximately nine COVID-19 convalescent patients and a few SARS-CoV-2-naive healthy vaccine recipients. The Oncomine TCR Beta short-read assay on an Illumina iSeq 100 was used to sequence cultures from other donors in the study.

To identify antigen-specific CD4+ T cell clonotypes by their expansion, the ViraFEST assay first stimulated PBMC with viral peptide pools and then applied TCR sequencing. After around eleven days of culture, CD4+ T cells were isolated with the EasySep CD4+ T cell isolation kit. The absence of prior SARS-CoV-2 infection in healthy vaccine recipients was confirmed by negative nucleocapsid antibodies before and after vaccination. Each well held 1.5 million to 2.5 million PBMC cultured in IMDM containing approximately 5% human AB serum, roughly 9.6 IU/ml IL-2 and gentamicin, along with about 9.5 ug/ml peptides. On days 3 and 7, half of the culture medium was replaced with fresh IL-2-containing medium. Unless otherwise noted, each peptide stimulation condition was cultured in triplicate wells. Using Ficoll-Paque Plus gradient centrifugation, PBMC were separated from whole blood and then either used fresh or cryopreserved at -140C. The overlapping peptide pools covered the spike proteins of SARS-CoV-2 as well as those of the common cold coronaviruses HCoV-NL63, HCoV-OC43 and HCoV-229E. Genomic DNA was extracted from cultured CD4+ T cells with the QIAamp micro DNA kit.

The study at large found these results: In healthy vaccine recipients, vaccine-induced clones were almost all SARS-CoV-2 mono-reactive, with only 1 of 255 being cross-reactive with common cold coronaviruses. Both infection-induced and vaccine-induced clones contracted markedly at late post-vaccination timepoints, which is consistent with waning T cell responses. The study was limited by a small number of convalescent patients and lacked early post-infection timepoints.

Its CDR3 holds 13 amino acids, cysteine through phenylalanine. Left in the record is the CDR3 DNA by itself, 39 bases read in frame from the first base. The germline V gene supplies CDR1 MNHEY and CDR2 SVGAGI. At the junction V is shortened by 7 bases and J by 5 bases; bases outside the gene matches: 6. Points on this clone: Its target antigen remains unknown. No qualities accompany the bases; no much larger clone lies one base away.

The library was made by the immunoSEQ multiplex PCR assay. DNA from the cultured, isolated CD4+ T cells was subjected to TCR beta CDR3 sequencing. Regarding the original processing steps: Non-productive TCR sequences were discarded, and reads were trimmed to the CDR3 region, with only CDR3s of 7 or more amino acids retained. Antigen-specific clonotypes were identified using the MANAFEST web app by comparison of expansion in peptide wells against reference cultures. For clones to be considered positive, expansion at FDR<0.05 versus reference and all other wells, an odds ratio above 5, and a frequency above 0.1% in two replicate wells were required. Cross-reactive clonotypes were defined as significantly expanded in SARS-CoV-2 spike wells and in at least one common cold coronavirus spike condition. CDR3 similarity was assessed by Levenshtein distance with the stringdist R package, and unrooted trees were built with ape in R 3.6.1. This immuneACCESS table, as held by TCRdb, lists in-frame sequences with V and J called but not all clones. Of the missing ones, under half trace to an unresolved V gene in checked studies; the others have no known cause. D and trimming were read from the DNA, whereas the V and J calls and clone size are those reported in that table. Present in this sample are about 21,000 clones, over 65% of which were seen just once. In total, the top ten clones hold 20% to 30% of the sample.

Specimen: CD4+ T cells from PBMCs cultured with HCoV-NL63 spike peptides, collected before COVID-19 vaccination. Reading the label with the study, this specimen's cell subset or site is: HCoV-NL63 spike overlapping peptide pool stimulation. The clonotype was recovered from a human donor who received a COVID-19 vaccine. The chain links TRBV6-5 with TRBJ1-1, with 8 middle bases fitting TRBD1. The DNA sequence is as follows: TGTGCCAGCACCATAAACAGGGGGACTGAAGCTTTCTTT. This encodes CASTINRGTEAFF.